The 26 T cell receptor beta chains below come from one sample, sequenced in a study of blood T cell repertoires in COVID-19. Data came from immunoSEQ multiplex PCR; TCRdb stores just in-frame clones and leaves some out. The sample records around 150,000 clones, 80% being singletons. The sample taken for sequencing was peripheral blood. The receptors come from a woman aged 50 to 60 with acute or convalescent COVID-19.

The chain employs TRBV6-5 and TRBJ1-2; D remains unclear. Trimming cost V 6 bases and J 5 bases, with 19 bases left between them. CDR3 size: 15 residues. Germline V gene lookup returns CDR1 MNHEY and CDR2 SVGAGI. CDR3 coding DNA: TGTGCCAGCAGCCAGCAATGGGATCGGGGTTATGGCTACACCTTC. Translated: CASSQQWDRGYGYTF.

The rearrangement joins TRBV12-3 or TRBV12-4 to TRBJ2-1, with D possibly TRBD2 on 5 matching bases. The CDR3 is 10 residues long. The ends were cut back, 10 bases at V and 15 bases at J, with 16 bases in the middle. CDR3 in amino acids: CATPPPGWFF. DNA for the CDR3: TGTGCCACCCCTCCCCCGGGGTGGTTCTTC.

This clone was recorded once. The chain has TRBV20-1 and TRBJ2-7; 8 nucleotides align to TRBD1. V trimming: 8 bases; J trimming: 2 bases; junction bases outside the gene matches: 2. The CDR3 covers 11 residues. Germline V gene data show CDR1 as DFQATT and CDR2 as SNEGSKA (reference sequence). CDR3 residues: CSLDRAYEQYF. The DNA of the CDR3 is TGCAGTTTGGACAGGGCCTACGAGCAGTACTTC.

This CDR3 is CASSSRRLNLHNEQFF. The CDR3 region has the DNA TGTGCCAGCAGCTCACGGCGGCTCAACCTCCACAATGAGCAGTTCTTC. V usage is TRBV11-2 and J usage is TRBJ2-1; D not resolved. V lost 4 bases to trimming and J lost 5 bases, with 18 bases between them. The germline gives CDR1 SGHAT, CDR2 FQNNGV. The CDR3 has 16 amino acids.

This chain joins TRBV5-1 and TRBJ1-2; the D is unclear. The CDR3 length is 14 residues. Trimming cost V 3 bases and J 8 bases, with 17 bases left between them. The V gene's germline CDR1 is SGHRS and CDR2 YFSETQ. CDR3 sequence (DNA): TGCGCCAGCAGCTATCCCCGGGAGACGGGGGGCTACACCTTC. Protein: CASSYPRETGGYTF.

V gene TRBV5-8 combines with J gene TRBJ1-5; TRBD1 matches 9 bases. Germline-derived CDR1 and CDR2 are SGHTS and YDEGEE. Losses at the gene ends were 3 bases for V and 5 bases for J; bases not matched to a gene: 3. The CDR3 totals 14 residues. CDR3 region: CASSSGQGYQPQHF. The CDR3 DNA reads TGTGCCAGCAGCTCGGGACAGGGCTATCAGCCCCAGCATTTT.

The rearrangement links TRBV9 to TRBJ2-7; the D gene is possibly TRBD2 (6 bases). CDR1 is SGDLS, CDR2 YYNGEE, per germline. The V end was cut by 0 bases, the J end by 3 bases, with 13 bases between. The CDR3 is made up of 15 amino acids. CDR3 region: CASSVAEGLNYEQYF. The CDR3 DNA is TGTGCCAGCAGCGTAGCTGAGGGACTTAACTACGAGCAGTACTTC.

This chain's CDR3 is CASSSRGQGTHGYTF. The CDR3 DNA follows: TGTGCCAGCAGCTCCCGAGGACAGGGCACCCATGGCTACACCTTC. The chain has TRBV21-1 and TRBJ1-2; the D call of TRBD1 is as the table states it, not checked on the DNA. TRBV21-1 is noted as a pseudogene. The CDR3 is made up of 15 amino acids.

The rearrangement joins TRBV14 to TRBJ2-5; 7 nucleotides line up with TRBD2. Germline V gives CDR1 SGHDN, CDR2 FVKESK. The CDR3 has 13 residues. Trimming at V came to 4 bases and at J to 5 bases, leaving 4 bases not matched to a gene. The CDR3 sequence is CASSREGIETQYF. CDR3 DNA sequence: TGTGCCAGCAGCCGGGAGGGAATCGAGACCCAGTACTTC.

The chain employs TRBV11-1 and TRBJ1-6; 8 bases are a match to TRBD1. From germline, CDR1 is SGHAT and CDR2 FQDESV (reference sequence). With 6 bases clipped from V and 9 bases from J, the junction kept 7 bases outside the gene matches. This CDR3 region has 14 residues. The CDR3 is CASSKRQGSSPLHF. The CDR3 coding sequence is TGTGCCAGCAGTAAGAGACAGGGGAGTTCACCCCTCCACTTT. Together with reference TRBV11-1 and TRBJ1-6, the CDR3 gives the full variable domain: EAEVAQSPRYKITEKSQAVAFWCDPISGHATLYWYRQILGQGPELLVQFQDESVVDDSQLPKDRFSAERLKGVDSTLKIQPAELGDSAMYLCASSKRQGSSPLHFGNGTRLTVT.

The CDR3 reads CASSHLAGTNSYEQYF. In DNA, the CDR3 is TGCGCCAGCAGCCATCTGGCCGGGACTAACTCCTACGAGCAGTACTTC. This rearrangement joins TRBV4-3 to TRBJ2-7, with 7 bases that match TRBD2. J was trimmed by 0 bases and V by 3 bases; bases with no gene match: 8. The CDR3 has 16 residues. The V gene's germline CDR1 is LGHNA and CDR2 YSLEER.

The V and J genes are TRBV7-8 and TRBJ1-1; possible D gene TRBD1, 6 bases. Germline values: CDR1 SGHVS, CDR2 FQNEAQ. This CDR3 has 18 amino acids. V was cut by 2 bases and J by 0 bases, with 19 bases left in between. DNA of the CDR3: TGTGCCAGCAGCTTATTCGGGGGGCGGGGGCTACTGAACACTGAAGCTTTCTTT. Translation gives CASSLFGGRGLLNTEAFF.

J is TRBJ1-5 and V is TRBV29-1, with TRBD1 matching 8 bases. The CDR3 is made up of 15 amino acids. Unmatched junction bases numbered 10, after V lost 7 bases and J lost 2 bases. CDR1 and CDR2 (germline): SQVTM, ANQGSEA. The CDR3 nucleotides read TGCAGCGCCGGACAGGGCCCGGATCGCAATCAGCCCCAGCATTTT. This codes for CSAGQGPDRNQPQHF.

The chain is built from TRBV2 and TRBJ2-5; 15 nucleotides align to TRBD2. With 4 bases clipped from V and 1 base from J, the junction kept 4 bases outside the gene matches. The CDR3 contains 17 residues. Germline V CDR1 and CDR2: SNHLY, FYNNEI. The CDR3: CASSAGTSGGLQETQYF. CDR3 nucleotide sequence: TGTGCCAGCAGTGCTGGGACTAGCGGGGGGCTCCAAGAGACCCAGTACTTC. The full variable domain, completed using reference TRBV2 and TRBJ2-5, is EPEVTQTPSHQVTQMGQEVILRCVPISNHLYFYWYRQILGQKVEFLVSFYNNEISEKSEIFDDQFSVERPDGSNFTLKIRSTKLEDSAMYFCASSAGTSGGLQETQYFGPGTRLLVL.

The CDR3 reads CASSLGGRVTYEQYF. The CDR3 nucleotides are TGTGCCAGCAGCTTAGGTGGCAGGGTCACCTACGAGCAGTACTTC. The rearrangement uses TRBV7-8 and TRBJ2-7; D is perhaps TRBD1 (5 bases). The CDR3 sequence is 15 residues long. The germline V gene encodes CDR1 SGHVS and CDR2 FQNEAQ. With 1 base removed from V and 2 bases from J, the gap between germline ends came to 12 bases.

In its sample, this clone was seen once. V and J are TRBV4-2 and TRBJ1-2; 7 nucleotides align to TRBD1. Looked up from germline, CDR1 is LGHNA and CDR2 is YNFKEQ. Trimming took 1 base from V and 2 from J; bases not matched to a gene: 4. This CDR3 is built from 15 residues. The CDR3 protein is CASSQVGTVNYGYTF. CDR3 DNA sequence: TGTGCCAGCAGCCAAGTCGGGACAGTCAACTATGGCTACACCTTC.

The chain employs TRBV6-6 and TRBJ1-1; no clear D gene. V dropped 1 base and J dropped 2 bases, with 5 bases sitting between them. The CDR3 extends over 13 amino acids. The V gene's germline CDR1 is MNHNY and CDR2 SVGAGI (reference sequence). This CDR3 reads CASSYLSNTEAFF. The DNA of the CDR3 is TGTGCCAGCAGTTACTTATCCAACACTGAAGCTTTCTTT.

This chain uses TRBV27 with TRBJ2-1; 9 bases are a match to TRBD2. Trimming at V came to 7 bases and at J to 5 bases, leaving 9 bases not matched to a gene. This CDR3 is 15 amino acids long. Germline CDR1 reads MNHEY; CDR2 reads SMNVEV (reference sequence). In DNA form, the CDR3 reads TGTGCCAGCACCCCAGCGGGGGGATGGAACAATGAGCAGTTCTTC. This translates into CASTPAGGWNNEQFF.

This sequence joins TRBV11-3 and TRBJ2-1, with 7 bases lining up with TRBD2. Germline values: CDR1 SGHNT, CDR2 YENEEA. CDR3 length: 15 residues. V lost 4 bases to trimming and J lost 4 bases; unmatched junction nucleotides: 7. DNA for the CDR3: TGTGCCAGCAGCTCCGCAGCGGGGCATTACAATGAGCAGTTCTTC. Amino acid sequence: CASSSAAGHYNEQFF. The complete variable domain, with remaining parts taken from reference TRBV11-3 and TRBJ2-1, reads EAGVVQSPRYKIIEKKQPVAFWCNPISGHNTLYWYLQNLGQGPELLIRYENEEAVDDSQLPKDRFSAERLKGVDSTLKIQPAELGDSAVYLCASSSAAGHYNEQFFGPGTRLTVL.

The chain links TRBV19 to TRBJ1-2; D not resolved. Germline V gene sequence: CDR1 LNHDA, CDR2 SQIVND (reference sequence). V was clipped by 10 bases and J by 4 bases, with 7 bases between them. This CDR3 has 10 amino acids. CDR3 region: CATDFYGYTF. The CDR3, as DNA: TGTGCCACCGACTTCTATGGCTACACCTTC.

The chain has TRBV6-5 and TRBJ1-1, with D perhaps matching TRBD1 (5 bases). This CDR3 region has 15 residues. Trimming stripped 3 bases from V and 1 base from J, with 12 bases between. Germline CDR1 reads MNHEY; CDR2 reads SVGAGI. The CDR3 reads CASSYNRLGNTEAFF. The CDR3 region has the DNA TGTGCCAGCAGTTATAACAGGCTTGGGAACACTGAAGCTTTCTTT.

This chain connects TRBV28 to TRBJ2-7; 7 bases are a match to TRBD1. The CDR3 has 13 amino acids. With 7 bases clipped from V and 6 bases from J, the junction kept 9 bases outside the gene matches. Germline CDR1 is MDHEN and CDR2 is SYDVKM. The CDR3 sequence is CASTLTGSPEQYF. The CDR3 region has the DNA TGTGCCAGCACACTGACAGGGTCTCCCGAGCAGTACTTC.

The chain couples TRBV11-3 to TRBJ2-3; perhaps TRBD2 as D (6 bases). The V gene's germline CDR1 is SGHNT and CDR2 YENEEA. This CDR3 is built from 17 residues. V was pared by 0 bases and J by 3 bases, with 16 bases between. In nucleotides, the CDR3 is TGTGCCAGCAGCTTAGATCGGGGGACGAAGCATACAGATACGCAGTATTTT. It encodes CASSLDRGTKHTDTQYF.

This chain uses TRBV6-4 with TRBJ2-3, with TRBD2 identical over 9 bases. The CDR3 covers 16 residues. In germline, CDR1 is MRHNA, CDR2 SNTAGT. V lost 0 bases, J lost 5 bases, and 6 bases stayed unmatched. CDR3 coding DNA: TGTGCCAGCAGTGACTCGTCGGCGGGGGGGCGAGATACGCAGTATTTT. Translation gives CASSDSSAGGRDTQYF.

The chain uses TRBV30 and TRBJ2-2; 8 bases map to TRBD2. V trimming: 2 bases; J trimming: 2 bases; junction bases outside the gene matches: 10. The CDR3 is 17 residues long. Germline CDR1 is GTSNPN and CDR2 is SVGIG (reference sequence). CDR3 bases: TGTGCCTGGAGTACCACCACGGGACTAGGTAACACCGGGGAGCTGTTTTTT. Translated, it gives CAWSTTTGLGNTGELFF.

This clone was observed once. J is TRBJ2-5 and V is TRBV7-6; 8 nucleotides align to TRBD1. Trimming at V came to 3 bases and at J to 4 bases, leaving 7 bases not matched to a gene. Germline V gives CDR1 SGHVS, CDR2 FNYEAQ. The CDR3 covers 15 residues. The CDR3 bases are TGTGCCAGCAGCTTGACACAGGGGGAACGAGAGACCCAGTACTTC. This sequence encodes CASSLTQGERETQYF.